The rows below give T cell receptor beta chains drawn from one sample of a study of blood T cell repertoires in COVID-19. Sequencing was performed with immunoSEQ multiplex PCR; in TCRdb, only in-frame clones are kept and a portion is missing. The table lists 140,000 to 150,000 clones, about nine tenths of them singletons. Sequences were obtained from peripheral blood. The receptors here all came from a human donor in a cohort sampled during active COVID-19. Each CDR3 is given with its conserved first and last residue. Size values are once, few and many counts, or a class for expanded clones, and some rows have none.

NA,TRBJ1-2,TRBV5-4,CASSLGGQTNYGYTF
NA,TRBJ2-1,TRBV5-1,CASSRQGEDNEQFF
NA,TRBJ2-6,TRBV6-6,CASSYGSSGANVLTF
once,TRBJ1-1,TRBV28,CASSFGGRVNTEAFF
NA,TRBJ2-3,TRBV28,CASSLLAGGTDTQYF
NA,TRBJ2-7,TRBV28,CASSLGGRAYEQYF
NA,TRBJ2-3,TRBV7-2,CASTLTAANTQYF
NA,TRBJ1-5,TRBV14,CASSQRGPPQHF
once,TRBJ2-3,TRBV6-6,CASSRGTGLVADTQYF
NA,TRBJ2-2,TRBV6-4,CASSLTVTGELFF
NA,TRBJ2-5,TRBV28,CASSLGGFVQETQYF
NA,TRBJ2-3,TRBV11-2,CASSLTSVEGTDTQYF
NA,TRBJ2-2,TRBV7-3,CASSLSPGGRAGELFF
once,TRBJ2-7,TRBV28,CASSTPGVFYEQYF
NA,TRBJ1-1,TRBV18,CASSPRDRGLMNTEAFF
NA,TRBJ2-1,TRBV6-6,CASSTLDRVTYNEQFF
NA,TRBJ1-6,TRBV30,CAWRPPDREDSPLHF
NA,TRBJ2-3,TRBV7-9,CASSTRGQGTDTQYF
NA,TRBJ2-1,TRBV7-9,CASSLADGGPQFF
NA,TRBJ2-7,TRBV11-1,CASSPSGGPIYEQYF
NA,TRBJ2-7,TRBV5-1,CASSLTGGWEQYF
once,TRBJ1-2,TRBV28,CASSLYLGRGSGYTF
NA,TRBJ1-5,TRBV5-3,CARSQTGNGNQPQHF